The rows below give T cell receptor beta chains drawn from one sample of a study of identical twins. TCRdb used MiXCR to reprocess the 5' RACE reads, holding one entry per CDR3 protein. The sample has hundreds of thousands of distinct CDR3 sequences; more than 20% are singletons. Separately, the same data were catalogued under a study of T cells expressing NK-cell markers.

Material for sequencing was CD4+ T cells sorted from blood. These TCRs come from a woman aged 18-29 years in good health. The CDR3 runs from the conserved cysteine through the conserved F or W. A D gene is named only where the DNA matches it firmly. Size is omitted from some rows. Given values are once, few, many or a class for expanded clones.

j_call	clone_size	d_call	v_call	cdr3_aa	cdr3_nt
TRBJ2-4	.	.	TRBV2	CASSVGRTEAKNIQYF	TGTGCCAGCAGTGTGGGCCGGACGGAAGCCAAAAACATTCAGTACTTC
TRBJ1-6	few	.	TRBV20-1	CSAREGGSPLHF	TGCAGTGCTAGGGAGGGTGGTTCACCCCTCCACTTT
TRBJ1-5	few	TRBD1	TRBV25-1	CASSEYDRGRHQPQHF	TGTGCCAGCAGTGAATACGACAGGGGGCGCCATCAGCCCCAGCATTTT
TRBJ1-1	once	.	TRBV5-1	CASSGGTEEAFF	TGCGCCAGCAGCGGAGGGACGGAAGAAGCTTTCTTT
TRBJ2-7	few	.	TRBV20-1	CSARDGRRRGYEQYF	TGCAGTGCTAGAGATGGGCGTCGGAGGGGATACGAGCAGTACTTC
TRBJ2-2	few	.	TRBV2	CASMDSVIGELFF	TGTGCCAGCATGGACAGTGTCATCGGGGAGCTGTTTTTT
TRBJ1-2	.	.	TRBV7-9	CASSLAVDRSYGYTF	TGTGCCAGCAGCTTAGCCGTAGACAGGAGTTATGGCTACACCTTC
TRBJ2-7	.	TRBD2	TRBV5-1	CASSSLGLAGNPSYEQYF	TGCGCCAGCAGCTCGCTTGGACTAGCGGGGAATCCTTCCTACGAGCAGTACTTC
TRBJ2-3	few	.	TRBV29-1	CSVGRGGRGDTQYF	TGCAGCGTTGGCCGCGGCGGGCGGGGAGATACGCAGTATTTT
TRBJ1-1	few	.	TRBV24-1	CATSEGRAVGAAFF	TGTGCCACCAGTGAGGGCAGGGCGGTGGGTGCAGCTTTCTTT
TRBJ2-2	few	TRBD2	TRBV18	CASSPLTSGTNTGELFF	TGTGCCAGCTCACCTCTGACTAGCGGAACGAACACCGGGGAGCTGTTTTTT
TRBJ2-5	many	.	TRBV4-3	CASSQERGDLQETQYF	TGCGCCAGCAGCCAAGAGAGGGGAGACCTCCAAGAGACCCAGTACTTC
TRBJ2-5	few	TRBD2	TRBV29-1	CSGSGASQETQYF	TGCAGCGGTAGCGGGGCAAGCCAAGAGACCCAGTACTTC
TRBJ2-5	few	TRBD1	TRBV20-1	CSAPGTGSQETQYF	TGCAGTGCTCCCGGGACAGGGAGCCAAGAGACCCAGTACTTC
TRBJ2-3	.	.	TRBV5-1	CASSSPRTEDTQYF	TGCGCCAGCAGCTCTCCCCGGACTGAAGATACGCAGTATTTT
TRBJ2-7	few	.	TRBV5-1	CASSTDSLEQYF	TGCGCCAGCAGCACAGACTCGCTCGAGCAGTACTTC
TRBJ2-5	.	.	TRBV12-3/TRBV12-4	CASKLGSGHVQETQYF	TGTGCCAGCAAACTAGGGTCCGGGCATGTTCAAGAGACCCAGTACTTC
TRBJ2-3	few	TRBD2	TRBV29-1	CSVVLAGEGTDTQYF	TGCAGCGTTGTGCTAGCGGGAGAGGGCACAGATACGCAGTATTTT
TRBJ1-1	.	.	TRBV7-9	CASSIPVRTEAFF	TGTGCCAGCAGCATCCCCGTGCGCACTGAAGCTTTCTTT
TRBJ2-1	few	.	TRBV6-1	CASSDRASSYNEQFF	TGTGCCAGCAGTGACAGGGCTAGCTCCTACAATGAGCAGTTCTTC
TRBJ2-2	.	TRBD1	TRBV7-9	CASSLGQVFTGELFF	TGTGCCAGCAGCTTGGGACAGGTTTTCACCGGGGAGCTGTTTTTT
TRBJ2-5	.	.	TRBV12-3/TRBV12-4	CASSLPGTQYF	TGTGCCAGCAGTTTGCCAGGGACCCAGTACTTC
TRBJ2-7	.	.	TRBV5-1	CASSGTAGNYEQYF	TGCGCCAGCAGCGGAACGGCGGGGAACTACGAGCAGTACTTC
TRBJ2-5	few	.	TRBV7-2	CASNSLASQETQYF	TGTGCCAGCAATTCCCTAGCGTCTCAAGAGACCCAGTACTTC
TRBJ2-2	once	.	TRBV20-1	CSAIKGANTGELFF	TGCAGTGCAATTAAGGGGGCGAACACCGGGGAGCTGTTTTTT
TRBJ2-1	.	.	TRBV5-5	CASSQTSSYNEQFF	TGTGCCAGCAGCCAGACTAGTTCCTACAATGAGCAGTTCTTC
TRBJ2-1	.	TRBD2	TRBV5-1	CASSSTSGRWNNEQFF	TGCGCCAGCAGCTCGACTAGCGGGAGATGGAACAATGAGCAGTTCTTC
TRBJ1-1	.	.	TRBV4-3	CASSQEGRDEAEAFF	TGCGCCAGCAGCCAAGAAGGCAGGGACGAGGCTGAAGCTTTCTTT
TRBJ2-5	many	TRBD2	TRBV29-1	CSVVRTSGRGETQYF	TGCAGCGTTGTAAGGACTAGCGGGAGAGGAGAGACCCAGTACTTC
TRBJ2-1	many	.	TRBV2	CASSEEQGVINEQFF	TGTGCCAGCAGTGAGGAGCAGGGTGTCATCAATGAGCAGTTCTTC
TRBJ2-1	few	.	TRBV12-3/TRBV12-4	CASCDYNEQFF	TGTGCCAGCTGCGACTACAATGAGCAGTTCTTC
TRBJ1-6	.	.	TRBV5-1	CASSLGQSHSPLHF	TGCGCCAGCAGCTTGGGACAGTCGCATTCACCCCTCCACTTT
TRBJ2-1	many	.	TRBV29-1	CSVEEPVGVVNEQFF	TGCAGCGTTGAAGAGCCGGTAGGGGTCGTCAATGAGCAGTTCTTC
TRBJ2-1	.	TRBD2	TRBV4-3	CASSQELAGSPWRSEQFF	TGCGCCAGCAGCCAAGAACTAGCGGGGAGCCCCTGGAGGAGTGAGCAGTTCTTC
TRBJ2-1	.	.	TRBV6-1	CASSAGGGISYNEQFF	TGTGCCAGCAGCGCTGGGGGCGGGATCTCCTACAATGAGCAGTTCTTC
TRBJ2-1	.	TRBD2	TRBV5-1	CASSPGTSGGASYNEQFF	TGCGCCAGCAGCCCAGGGACTAGCGGGGGGGCCTCCTACAATGAGCAGTTCTTC
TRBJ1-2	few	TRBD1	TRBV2	CASTIEQGDYGYTF	TGTGCCAGCACAATAGAACAGGGGGATTATGGCTACACCTTC
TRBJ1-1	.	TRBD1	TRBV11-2	CASSRDRLNEAFF	TGTGCCAGCAGCCGGGACAGATTGAATGAAGCTTTCTTT
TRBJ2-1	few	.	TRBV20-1	CSAPGAAEQFF	TGCAGTGCTCCCGGGGCGGCAGAGCAGTTCTTC
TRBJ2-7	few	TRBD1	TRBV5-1	CASSLAPGQGIEQYF	TGCGCCAGCAGCTTGGCTCCGGGACAGGGGATCGAGCAGTACTTC
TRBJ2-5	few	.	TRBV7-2	CASSRTYQETQYF	TGTGCCAGCAGCCGCACGTATCAAGAGACCCAGTACTTC
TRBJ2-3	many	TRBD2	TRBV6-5	CASSYPGLAGTQYF	TGTGCCAGCAGTTACCCGGGACTAGCGGGAACGCAGTATTTT
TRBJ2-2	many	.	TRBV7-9	CASSLGLAHRDTGELFF	TGTGCCAGCAGCTTAGGTCTCGCTCACAGGGACACCGGGGAGCTGTTTTTT
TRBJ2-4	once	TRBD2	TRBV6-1	CASTSYPTSGSGVIQYF	TGTGCCAGCACCTCCTACCCGACTAGCGGGAGCGGGGTCATTCAGTACTTC
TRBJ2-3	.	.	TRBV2	CASSDGGFSTDTQYF	TGTGCCAGCAGTGACGGTGGATTCAGCACAGATACGCAGTATTTT
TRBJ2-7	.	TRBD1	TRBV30	CAGWTGGYEQYF	TGTGCCGGCTGGACAGGGGGCTACGAGCAGTACTTC